Described below is a single T cell receptor beta chain sequence and its context. The antigen remains undetermined. This specimen comes from a study of monozygotic twins with inflammatory bowel disease. Template switching introduced UMIs that contain a 6-nucleotide sample barcode. TCRdb derives one entry per CDR3 protein from the 5' RACE reads, leaving out DNA. This sample's clone table lists approximately 340,000 distinct CDR3 sequences. Broader study findings: Perhaps reflecting limited power, concordant and discordant twins did not differ in repertoire similarity. Results did not support any single strong IBD-associated signal or clonotype. Healthy co-twins had higher TCRbeta inverse Simpson diversity than their IBD twins.

Germline CDR1 SSHAT, CDR2 FNYEAQ (reference sequence). The CDR3 length is 13 residues. The sequenced sample was blood. The clonotype was recovered from a human donor with ulcerative colitis or Crohn's disease, or a healthy co-twin of an affected twin (not recorded which). This chain connects TRBV7-7 to TRBJ2-3. The CDR3 loop is CASSLGDTDTQYF.